A selection of T cell receptor beta chains follows, all from one sample in a study of cytomegalovirus exposure and HLA in healthy donors. Repertoires were generated with immunoSEQ multiplex PCR, while TCRdb's copy carries only in-frame clones and drops some. This sample carries about 94,000 clones, 7.6% of them seen once, and the ten largest clones take 2.3%. The sample comprised PBMCs. These receptor sequences come from a man over 45 in good health and CMV-seronegative. CDR3s include the opening cysteine and the closing phenylalanine or tryptophan. A row's size may be missing; if present it is once, few, many or a size class.

few TRBJ2-2 TRBV28 CAISVTRNTGELFF
. TRBJ2-3 TRBV20-1 CRVPSGDTQYF
. TRBJ2-7 TRBV6-5 CASSSPGTGTYEQYF
few TRBJ2-2 TRBV5-4 CASSPLGGEPGELFF
few TRBJ2-1 TRBV30 CAWSIHRGRYYNEQFF
few TRBJ2-5 TRBV6-5 CASRGSVETQYF
few TRBJ2-7 TRBV5-1 CASRPRDTSYEQYF
. TRBJ1-1 TRBV11-2 CASSLAASKGTEAFF
. TRBJ2-1 TRBV18 CASSPRAHEQFF
. TRBJ1-5 TRBV27 CASSFVGGSAQPQHF
. TRBJ2-7 TRBV28 CAILGPDHEQYF
. TRBJ1-2 TRBV27 CASSAGTGLNYGYTF
few TRBJ1-4 TRBV5-4 CASSNRATNEKLFF
few TRBJ1-4 TRBV7-6 CASSPIRGSTNEKLFF
few TRBJ1-4 TRBV28 CASSPQGTGDEKLFF
few TRBJ2-2 TRBV6-1 CASTPNRETGELFF
. TRBJ1-5 TRBV18 CASSPPGGQGRGQPQHF
. TRBJ2-1 TRBV19 CASSMTPTSGHNEQFF
once TRBJ1-6 TRBV9 CASSASDRGSSYNSPLHF
. TRBJ2-6 TRBV7-9 CASSTDRSSGANVLTF
few TRBJ2-5 TRBV28 CASRAQGWETQYF
. TRBJ1-1 TRBV27 CASKAGWVTEAFF
. TRBJ2-6 TRBV30 CAWSLRAGGGSGANVLTF
few TRBJ1-5 TRBV5-1 CASSLEGQGDQPQHF
few TRBJ1-1 TRBV27 CASSLTGGYTEAFF
few TRBJ2-5 TRBV2 CASSEAGLGGGETQYF
. TRBJ1-4 TRBV18 CASSPPGEGEKLFF
. TRBJ1-1 TRBV15 CATSPPDRAGEAFF
few TRBJ2-2 TRBV29-1 CSVGHYTGELFF
. TRBJ2-1 TRBV19 CASSIDPTRRAGLNEQFF
few TRBJ1-2 TRBV5-4 CASSLTADYGYTF
. TRBJ2-7 TRBV27 CASPPTWQEVEQYF
. TRBJ1-1 TRBV11-2 CASSLRGSGTVNTEAFF
. TRBJ1-4 TRBV7-9 CASSPGQGWDEKLFF
. TRBJ1-4 TRBV4-1 CASSQEADRRNEKLFF
few TRBJ2-2 TRBV6-6 CASSSLGTGRTGELFF
few TRBJ2-7 TRBV11-2 CASSLEPSGGNEQYF
. TRBJ1-5 TRBV10-2 CASSEVGQGRGGQPQHF
. TRBJ1-5 TRBV5-5 CASSLVTGYQPQHF
few TRBJ1-2 TRBV5-1 CASSNNTGTVYGYTF
. TRBJ2-7 TRBV5-6 CASSRLAGGTYEQYF
. TRBJ2-7 TRBV7-8 CASSPGSLIIYEQYF
. TRBJ2-7 TRBV30 CAWSEGGGSYEQYF
few TRBJ2-3 TRBV6-5 CASSVTSGAYTQYF